Presented here are 9 T cell receptor beta chains from one specimen sequenced in a study of blood T cell repertoires in COVID-19. Using immunoSEQ multiplex PCR, the repertoire was profiled, and TCRdb retains in-frame clones only, with some absent. The sample consists of fewer than 250,000 clones, 92% of them appearing once. Sequencing was performed on peripheral blood. Receptors originate from a man aged 30 to 39 with acute or convalescent COVID-19.

The chain uses TRBV30 and TRBJ1-1; the D is unclear. Between the trimmed V and J ends, which lost 1 base and 1 base, there was a span of 4 bases. There are 12 residues in the CDR3. Germline CDR1 GTSNPN, CDR2 SVGIG (reference sequence). This CDR3 reads CAWSEPNTEAFF. The CDR3 nucleotides are TGTGCCTGGAGTGAGCCGAACACTGAAGCTTTCTTT.

This clone is a singleton in its sample. This chain joins TRBV6-1 and TRBJ1-3; TRBD1 aligns across 7 bases. CDR1 and CDR2 from the germline V gene are MNHNS and SASEGT. V was clipped by 2 bases and J by 0 bases; unmatched bases: 7. The CDR3 runs to 17 residues. The CDR3 sequence is CASSERTGTYSGNTIYF. For the CDR3, the DNA is TGTGCCAGCAGTGAACGGACAGGTACCTACTCTGGAAACACCATATATTTT.

V and J are TRBV28 and TRBJ2-1; TRBD2 matches at 13 bases. This CDR3 comprises 14 residues. The germline V gene encodes CDR1 MDHEN and CDR2 SYDVKM. Trimming took 9 bases from V and 4 from J; bases not matched to a gene: 3. CDR3 sequence reads: CASRGLAGYNEQFF. In nucleotides, the CDR3 is TGTGCCAGTAGGGGACTAGCGGGATACAATGAGCAGTTCTTC.

The V and J genes are TRBV11-3 and TRBJ2-5; the D gene is possibly TRBD1 (6 bases). V was cut by 4 bases and J by 4 bases, with 13 bases left in between. Germline CDR1 SGHNT, CDR2 YENEEA. CDR3 size: 14 residues. The CDR3 region is CASSSRDKGETQYF. CDR3 nucleotides: TGTGCCAGCAGCTCCCGGGACAAGGGAGAGACCCAGTACTTC. Together with reference TRBV11-3 and TRBJ2-5, the CDR3 gives the full variable domain: EAGVVQSPRYKIIEKKQPVAFWCNPISGHNTLYWYLQNLGQGPELLIRYENEEAVDDSQLPKDRFSAERLKGVDSTLKIQPAELGDSAVYLCASSSRDKGETQYFGPGTRLLVL.

This chain joins TRBV4-2 and TRBJ2-7; 8 bases are shared with TRBD1. CDR1 and CDR2 (germline): LGHNA, YNFKEQ. V shed 4 bases, J shed 3 bases, and the junction held 11 bases outside the gene matches. The CDR3 loop spans 16 amino acids. CDR3 sequence reads: CASSRKLGQADYEQYF. The DNA of the CDR3 is TGTGCCAGCAGCCGCAAGTTGGGACAGGCTGACTACGAGCAGTACTTC.

This chain joins TRBV18 and TRBJ2-7, with 8 bases aligning to TRBD1. The length of the CDR3 is 14 residues. The V and J ends lost 4 bases and 3 bases, in that order; junction bases with no gene match: 5. Germline V gene data show CDR1 as KGHSH and CDR2 as LQKENI. The CDR3 nucleotides read TGTGCCAGCTCACGCCAGGGGGCCAACTACGAGCAGTACTTC. Encoded protein: CASSRQGANYEQYF.

The chain uses TRBV7-9 and TRBJ2-7; maybe TRBD2 (6 bases). Trimming cost V 5 bases and J 2 bases, with 19 bases left between them. Looked up from germline, CDR1 is SEHNR and CDR2 is FQNEAQ (reference sequence). CDR3 length: 16 residues. The DNA for the CDR3 is TGTGCCAGCAGCCAATCCCTCGGAGGGGAACCCTACGAGCAGTACTTC. Translation: CASSQSLGGEPYEQYF. Full variable domain (missing parts from reference TRBV7-9 and TRBJ2-7): DTGVSQNPRHKITKRGQNVTFRCDPISEHNRLYWYRQTLGQGPEFLTYFQNEAQLEKSRLLSDRFSAERPKGSFSTLEIQRTEQGDSAMYLCASSQSLGGEPYEQYFGPGTRLTVT.

The chain couples TRBV28 to TRBJ1-2, with TRBD1 as a possible D gene (5 bases). V dropped 2 bases and J dropped 4 bases, with 11 bases sitting between them. The CDR3 runs to 14 residues. Germline V gives CDR1 MDHEN, CDR2 SYDVKM. DNA of the CDR3: TGTGCCAGCAGTTTAAACAGGCTAATCTATGGCTACACCTTC. It encodes CASSLNRLIYGYTF.

The rearrangement links TRBV9 to TRBJ2-3, with 10 nucleotides matching TRBD2. This CDR3 contains 14 residues. The germline V gene encodes CDR1 SGDLS and CDR2 YYNGEE. The junction had 4 bases not matched to a gene; V was cut back by 3 bases and J by 6 bases. CDR3 protein: CASSEGLASDTQYF. The CDR3 region has the DNA TGTGCCAGCAGCGAGGGACTAGCGTCCGATACGCAGTATTTT.